These 12 T cell receptor beta chains were sequenced from one sample in a study of beta chain features in type 1 diabetes. Every bit of the isolated RNA underwent reverse transcription, so sequencing read expressed TCRB transcripts. Assay used: immunoSEQ multiplex PCR; TCRdb lists only in-frame clones, some missing. Of 400,000 to 600,000 clones detected, over 25% appear once; the ten largest clones hold more than 0.055%. Material for sequencing was naive CD4+ T cells from blood. The receptors here all came from a man aged 18-30 years in good health.

The chain employs TRBV30 and TRBJ1-5; TRBD1 matches 7 bases. Germline V gives CDR1 GTSNPN, CDR2 SVGIG (reference sequence). J gave up 7 bases and V 1 base, and 7 bases lay outside the gene matches. This CDR3 is 14 amino acids long. The CDR3 coding sequence is TGTGCCTGGAGTGGGCGACAGGGAGGCCAGCCCCAGCATTTT. This codes for CAWSGRQGGQPQHF.

This clone was seen a handful of times. The V call is TRBV30, the J call TRBJ2-3; 15 nucleotides align to TRBD2. The J segment lost 5 bases and the V segment lost 2 bases, leaving 8 bases of the junction unmatched. Germline CDR1 reads GTSNPN; CDR2 reads SVGIG (reference sequence). The CDR3 is 17 amino acids. The CDR3 bases are TGTGCCTGGAGTAGGACTAGCGGGAGGGGAGGCGGAGATACGCAGTATTTT. Its protein is CAWSRTSGRGGGDTQYF.

This clone was counted a few times. The genes are TRBV5-4 and TRBJ2-5; either TRBD1 or TRBD2 may fit D (6 bases each). This CDR3 comprises 15 residues. The V gene's germline CDR1 is SGHNT and CDR2 YYREEE (reference sequence). V was cut by 4 bases and J by 1 base, with 14 bases left in between. The CDR3 coding sequence is TGTGCCAGCAGCCCGGGGGCCGGATTCCAAGAGACCCAGTACTTC. Its translation: CASSPGAGFQETQYF. The variable domain in full, with the rest retrieved from reference TRBV5-4 and TRBJ2-5, is ETGVTQSPTHLIKTRGQQVTLRCSSQSGHNTVSWYQQALGQGPQFIFQYYREEENGRGNFPPRFSGLQFPNYSSELNVNALELDDSALYLCASSPGAGFQETQYFGPGTRLLVL.

The table lists this clone with a few counts. In the same sample, other DNA sequences code for this CDR3. The chain joins TRBV7-2 to TRBJ2-3; D gene ambiguous. Per the germline V gene, CDR1 is SGHTA and CDR2 is FQGNSA. The CDR3 spans 14 residues. V was pared by 0 bases and J by 0 bases, with 4 bases between. The CDR3: CASSLARSTDTQYF. CDR3 coding DNA: TGTGCCAGCAGCTTAGCGAGAAGCACAGATACGCAGTATTTT.

This clone was found a few times. The same CDR3 also results from other DNA sequences found in this sample. The genes are TRBV7-2 and TRBJ1-5, with D unclear. V was shortened by 1 base and J by 4 bases, with 2 bases between the two germline ends. CDR1 and CDR2 from the germline V gene are SGHTA and FQGNSA. This CDR3 region has 12 residues. The CDR3 here is CASSLGNQPQHF. DNA for the CDR3: TGTGCCAGCAGCTTAGGGAATCAGCCCCAGCATTTT.

Comment on this clone: The sample carries other DNA sequences with the same CDR3. The rearrangement links TRBV30 to TRBJ2-6, with D tentatively TRBD2 (6 bases). Germline CDR1 is GTSNPN and CDR2 is SVGIG (reference sequence). The length of the CDR3 is 14 residues. Trimming left V 4 bases short and J 0 bases short, with 7 bases between. The CDR3 DNA sequence: TGTGCCTGGACGGGAGCCTCTGGGGCCAACGTCCTGACTTTC. Translated, it gives CAWTGASGANVLTF.

The chain carries TRBV4-3 and TRBJ1-1; D uncertain. Per germline, CDR1 LGHNA and CDR2 YSLEER. Trimming removed 1 base from V and 6 bases from J, with 9 bases in between. This CDR3 comprises 13 residues. The CDR3 bases are TGCGCCAGCAGCCAAGGAGGGTCCGCTGAAGCTTTCTTT. Its protein is CASSQGGSAEAFF.

This chain links TRBV28 with TRBJ2-7; no clear D. Trimming left V 7 bases short and J 6 bases short, with 13 bases between. From germline, CDR1 is MDHEN and CDR2 SYDVKM. This CDR3 region has 12 residues. CDR3 nucleotide sequence: TGTGCCAGCAAAACTCTCAGTTCCGAGCAGTACTTC. Its protein product is CASKTLSSEQYF. The variable domain in full, with the rest retrieved from reference TRBV28 and TRBJ2-7, is DVKVTQSSRYLVKRTGEKVFLECVQDMDHENMFWYRQDPGLGLRLIYFSYDVKMKEKGDIPEGYSVSREKKERFSLILESASTNQTSMYLCASKTLSSEQYFGPGTRLTVT.

The V gene is TRBV5-6, the J gene TRBJ2-1; 14 bases line up with TRBD2. Germline CDR1 is SGHDT and CDR2 is YYEEEE. The CDR3 is 17 residues long. With 3 bases clipped from V and 9 bases from J, the junction kept 11 bases outside the gene matches. The CDR3 region has the DNA TGTGCCAGCAGCTCCGGGACTAGCGGGAGTAGAGTGGGTGAGCAGTTCTTC. Translated, it gives CASSSGTSGSRVGEQFF.

The chain links TRBV29-1 to TRBJ2-7; maybe TRBD2 (5 bases). The CDR3 contains 11 residues. Germline V CDR1 and CDR2: SQVTM, ANQGSEA. V gave up 7 bases and J gave up 0 bases, with 7 bases separating them. CDR3 DNA sequence: TGCAGCGCCCGGGACTCCTACGAGCAGTACTTC. This translates into CSARDSYEQYF.

The chain joins TRBV5-6 to TRBJ2-1; 9 bases agree with TRBD1. J was trimmed by 0 bases and V by 4 bases; bases with no gene match: 8. The CDR3 contains 17 residues. Germline V lookup: CDR1 SGHDT, CDR2 YYEEEE. The CDR3 here is CASSATGGGNSYNEQFF. DNA of the CDR3: TGTGCCAGCAGCGCCACAGGGGGCGGTAACTCCTACAATGAGCAGTTCTTC.

The V gene is TRBV18, the J gene TRBJ1-2, with a tentative D call TRBD1 (5 bases). The CDR3 loop spans 14 amino acids. Trimming pared 1 base from V and 4 bases from J, leaving 10 bases between. Germline CDR1 reads KGHSH; CDR2 reads LQKENI. The CDR3 loop reads CASSPLQERYGYTF. In nucleotides, the CDR3 is TGTGCCAGCTCACCACTACAGGAGCGCTATGGCTACACCTTC.